Listed below are T cell receptor beta chains from one sample, sequenced in a study of T cell changes during pregnancy in multiple sclerosis. The protocol was immunoSEQ multiplex PCR, while the TCRdb copy is restricted to in-frame clones and leaves out a portion. The sample yields some 62,000 clones, about 90% seen once. The sequences come from peripheral blood, collected in the second trimester of pregnancy. These TCRs come from a female donor in good health, enrolled as a control in a pregnancy study. The CDR3 runs from the conserved cysteine through the conserved F or W. D genes are given only for firm matches. The listing skips clone size in some rows; elsewhere it reads once, few, many or a size class.

d_gene | j_gene | abundance | v_gene | CDR3nt | CDR3aa
TRBD2 | TRBJ2-3 | NA | TRBV28 | TGTGCCAGCAGGGGAGCCCTAGCGGGCTTCACAGATACGCAGTATTTT | CASRGALAGFTDTQYF
NA | TRBJ1-6 | NA | TRBV25-1 | TGTGCCAGCAGGAGCGATTCACCCCTCCACTTT | CASRSDSPLHF
NA | TRBJ2-3 | once | TRBV7-6 | TGTGCCAGCAGCTTAGCGGCCCACACAGATACGCAGTATTTT | CASSLAAHTDTQYF
TRBD1 | TRBJ2-5 | NA | TRBV16 | TGTGCCAGCAGCCAATGGGACAGGGCTGTGGGAGAGACCCAGTACTTC | CASSQWDRAVGETQYF
NA | TRBJ1-1 | NA | TRBV5-6 | TGTGCCAGCAGCACGACACCCCCGGACACTGAAGCTTTCTTT | CASSTTPPDTEAFF
TRBD1 | TRBJ1-1 | NA | TRBV15 | TGTGCCACCAGGGACAGGGAAAAGGGGATGAACACTGAAGCTTTCTTT | CATRDREKGMNTEAFF
TRBD2 | TRBJ2-4 | NA | TRBV11-2 | TGTGCCAGCAGCGTGGGACTAGCGGTCCGCAAAAACATTCAGTACTTC | CASSVGLAVRKNIQYF
TRBD1 | TRBJ2-4 | NA | TRBV7-3 | TGTGCCAGCAGCGAGGGACAGGGGGGTGACATTCAGTACTTC | CASSEGQGGDIQYF
NA | TRBJ2-1 | NA | TRBV29-1 | TGCAGCGTTGAAGGTGAGCGGACCTCCTACAATGAGCAGTTCTTC | CSVEGERTSYNEQFF
NA | TRBJ2-6 | NA | TRBV5-4 | TGTGCCAGCAGATCGGTTTCGGGTGGTGGGGCCAACGTCCTGACTTTC | CASRSVSGGGANVLTF
TRBD1 | TRBJ1-4 | NA | TRBV6-1 | TGTGCCAGCATTAAGGGGGCTAGTGAAAAACTGTTTTTT | CASIKGASEKLFF
NA | TRBJ1-3 | NA | TRBV15 | TGTGCCACCGCGGGGTCTGGAAACACCATATATTTT | CATAGSGNTIYF
NA | TRBJ2-5 | NA | TRBV29-1 | TGCAGCGCTTCTTTGGACTGGAAAGAGACCCAGTACTTC | CSASLDWKETQYF
TRBD1 | TRBJ2-1 | NA | TRBV11-3 | TGTGCCAGCAGCGGGCCGGGACAGTACAATGAGCAGTTCTTC | CASSGPGQYNEQFF
NA | TRBJ2-2 | NA | TRBV4-3 | TGCGCCAGCAGCCAAGTCGACAGGAGCCACAACACCGGGGAGCTGTTTTTT | CASSQVDRSHNTGELFF
NA | TRBJ2-1 | once | TRBV7-2 | TGTGCCAGCAGCTTGACCAGGGGCAATGAGCAGTTCTTC | CASSLTRGNEQFF
TRBD1 | TRBJ2-3 | NA | TRBV10-3 | TGTGCCATCAGTGAAACAGGGGGCGAGGGAGATACGCAGTATTTT | CAISETGGEGDTQYF
NA | TRBJ2-1 | NA | TRBV7-9 | TGTGCCAGCAGCAAGGACAGAGACAATGAGCAGTTCTTC | CASSKDRDNEQFF
NA | TRBJ1-3 | NA | TRBV6-1 | TGTGCCAGCATCCCGGTTGGTGGCTCTGGAAACACCATATATTTT | CASIPVGGSGNTIYF
NA | TRBJ1-1 | few | TRBV27 | TGTGCCAGTTACATTTACACTGAAGCTTTCTTT | CASYIYTEAFF
TRBD1 | TRBJ2-4 | NA | TRBV28 | TGTGCCAGCAGTGGGGGGGGTACAGGGGGCGACATTCAGTACTTC | CASSGGGTGGDIQYF
NA | TRBJ2-3 | NA | TRBV6-5 | TGTGCCAGCAGTGGACTTAGCACAGATACGCAGTATTTT | CASSGLSTDTQYF
TRBD1 | TRBJ1-1 | NA | TRBV29-1 | TGCAGCGTTCTGGGACAGTTGAACACTGAAGCTTTCTTT | CSVLGQLNTEAFF
NA | TRBJ1-2 | NA | TRBV30 | TGTGCCTGGAGTGTCCAGGGGCTCTATGGCTACACCTTC | CAWSVQGLYGYTF
TRBD2 | TRBJ2-7 | NA | TRBV28 | TGTGCCAGCAGTCGCGGACTAGTTCGCGAGCAGTACTTC | CASSRGLVREQYF
TRBD1 | TRBJ1-2 | once | TRBV15 | TGTGCCACCAGCGCCCGGGACAGCGGCTATGGCTACACCTTC | CATSARDSGYGYTF
NA | TRBJ2-7 | NA | TRBV5-1 | TGCGCCAGCAGCTTGGAACTGCATATCTACGAGCAGTACTTC | CASSLELHIYEQYF
NA | TRBJ1-1 | NA | TRBV10-2 | TGCGCCAGCAGTGACCCTTCGACTGAAGCTTTCTTT | CASSDPSTEAFF
NA | TRBJ2-1 | NA | TRBV7-2 | TGTGCCAGCAGCCTATACCTTGAGCAGTTCTTC | CASSLYLEQFF
TRBD2 | TRBJ2-1 | NA | TRBV19 | TGTGCCACTAGGGCTAGCGGGGGGAATGAGCAGTTCTTC | CATRASGGNEQFF
TRBD1 | TRBJ2-7 | NA | TRBV19 | TGTGCCAGTAGTTTGGGGACAGGGGGAATCTACGAGCAGTACTTC | CASSLGTGGIYEQYF
TRBD1 | TRBJ1-2 | few | TRBV4-1 | TGCGCCAGCAGCCTCAGGCTCGCGACAGGGGGCAATGGCTACACCTTC | CASSLRLATGGNGYTF
TRBD2 | TRBJ2-1 | once | TRBV6-1 | TGTGCCAGCAGTGCCCGGGCGGGAGCGTCAAATGAGCAGTTCTTC | CASSARAGASNEQFF
NA | TRBJ1-6 | many | TRBV7-9 | TGTGCCAGCACCTCCCAGGGGAGCTCCTATAATTCACCCCTCCACTTT | CASTSQGSSYNSPLHF
TRBD1 | TRBJ2-3 | NA | TRBV7-9 | TGTGCCAGCAGCTTAGCCTGGACAGGGGGACCTAGCACAGATACGCAGTATTTT | CASSLAWTGGPSTDTQYF
NA | TRBJ2-1 | NA | TRBV5-1 | TGCGCCAGCAGCCTTAGCGGAACCTACAATGAGCAGTTCTTC | CASSLSGTYNEQFF
TRBD2 | TRBJ2-2 | NA | TRBV27 | TGTGCCAGCAGCCCGCCTACTAGCGGGTACACCGGGGAGCTGTTTTTT | CASSPPTSGYTGELFF
NA | TRBJ1-2 | NA | TRBV7-8 | TGTGCCAGCAGCTTAGAATTTCGGCAGGGCTATGGCTACACCTTC | CASSLEFRQGYGYTF
NA | TRBJ1-4 | NA | TRBV6-5 | TGTGCCAGCAGTTCCCCCGCAACTAATGAAAAACTGTTTTTT | CASSSPATNEKLFF
TRBD1 | TRBJ2-2 | NA | TRBV27 | TGTGCCAGCAGTTTTTTCGGGACAGTGGGTCCCGGGGAGCTGTTTTTT | CASSFFGTVGPGELFF
TRBD2 | TRBJ2-1 | NA | TRBV6-1 | TGTGCCGGAGAAGCGGGAGAATTCGACAATGAGCAGTTCTTC | CAGEAGEFDNEQFF
NA | TRBJ2-7 | NA | TRBV13 | TGTGCCAGCAGCTTAGGCCTCGCCTACGAGCAGTACTTC | CASSLGLAYEQYF
NA | TRBJ1-4 | few | TRBV6-1 | TGTGCCAGCAGTGAAACGGTCAATGAAAAACTGTTTTTT | CASSETVNEKLFF
NA | TRBJ2-3 | NA | TRBV7-9 | TGTGCCAGCAGCTTCCTCCGACTCTCTGGGGGGGATACGCAGTATTTT | CASSFLRLSGGDTQYF